This T cell receptor beta chain was sequenced for a study of beta chain features in type 1 diabetes. Whole-study findings and limits: Naive, central memory and Treg TCRB repertoires appeared more alike in patients than in healthy donors.

Details on this clone: Its antigen remains unidentified.

There was one heparinised blood draw per donor, averaging approximately 120 mL. Every bit of the isolated RNA underwent reverse transcription, so sequencing read expressed TCRB transcripts. Repertoires were generated with immunoSEQ multiplex PCR, while TCRdb's copy carries only in-frame clones and drops some. This sample has 350,000 to 450,000 clones, with roughly 13% found just once. The source material was naive CD4+ T cells from blood. The clonotype was recovered from a man aged 25 to 40 in good health.

The CDR3 loop reads CASSYSEAQYF. CDR3 DNA: TGTGCCAGCTCCTACTCGGAGGCCCAGTACTTC. The chain has TRBV2 and TRBJ2-5; D is perhaps TRBD2 (5 bases). The CDR3 sequence is 11 residues long. The germline CDR1 and CDR2 sequences are SNHLY and FYNNEI. Deletions cut 8 bases from V and 9 bases from J, with 13 bases between.